Sequencing of this T cell receptor beta chain was carried out in a study of regulatory T cells in long-lasting Graves disease. TCR beta libraries were built with iRepertoire HTBI primers and Arm-PCR of CDR3 regions. TCRdb recomputed calls from the multiplex PCR reads with MiXCR, one row per CDR3 protein. The table lists roughly 420,000 distinct CDR3 sequences, roughly 15% of them singletons. This clonotype occurred many times. Time point specified: newly diagnosed GD, antithyroid drugs for less than 3 months. The authors made the TCR library using RNA they extracted from PBMCs. V lost 3 bases, J lost 6 bases, and 10 bases lay in between. This CDR3 is 13 amino acids long. These data also featured in a second study, about T cells in Graves' hyperthyroidism and ophthalmopathy.

This TCR was recovered from a woman under 30 with Graves disease. The chain carries TRBV12-3 or TRBV12-4 and TRBJ2-3; D perhaps matches TRBD1 (5 bases). Sequenced material: peripheral blood mononuclear cells (PBMCs), taken at new diagnosis, from a patient treated with antithyroid drugs. The chain's CDR3 is CASSFRVRDTQYF. The CDR3 coding sequence is TGTGCCAGCAGTTTCAGGGTTAGGGATACGCAGTATTTT.